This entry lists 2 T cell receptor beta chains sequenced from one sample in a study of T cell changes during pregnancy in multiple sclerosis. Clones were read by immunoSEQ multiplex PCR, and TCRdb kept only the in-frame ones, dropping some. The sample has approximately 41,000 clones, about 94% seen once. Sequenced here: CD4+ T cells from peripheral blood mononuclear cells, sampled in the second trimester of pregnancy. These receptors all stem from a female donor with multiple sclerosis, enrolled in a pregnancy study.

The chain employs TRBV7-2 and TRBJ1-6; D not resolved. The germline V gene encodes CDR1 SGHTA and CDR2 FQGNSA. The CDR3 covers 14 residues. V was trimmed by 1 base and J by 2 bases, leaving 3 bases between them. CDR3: CASSLGPYNSPLHF. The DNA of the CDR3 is TGTGCCAGCAGCTTAGGGCCCTATAATTCACCCCTCCACTTT.

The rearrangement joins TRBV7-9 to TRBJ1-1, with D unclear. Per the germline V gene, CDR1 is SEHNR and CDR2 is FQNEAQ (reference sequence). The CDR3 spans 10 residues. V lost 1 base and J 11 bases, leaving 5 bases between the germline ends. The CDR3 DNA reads TGTGCCAGCAGCTTAGACGAGGCTTTCTTT. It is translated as CASSLDEAFF.